The sequence of this TCR beta chain was determined in a study of T cell changes during pregnancy in multiple sclerosis. Sequencing was performed with immunoSEQ multiplex PCR; in TCRdb, only in-frame clones are kept and a portion is missing. Among more than 55,000 clones, roughly 89% were seen once, and the ten largest hold about 2.2%. Looked up from germline, CDR1 is SEHNR and CDR2 is FQNEAQ (reference sequence). The V end was cut by 4 bases, the J end by 4 bases, with 11 bases between. CDR3 length equals 13 residues. The chain is built from TRBV7-9 and TRBJ2-7; D not certain. The sequence was obtained from a female donor in good health, enrolled as a control in a pregnancy study. This specimen consisted of peripheral blood, obtained in the third trimester of pregnancy. The CDR3 bases are TGTGCCAGCAGCTCCGCCCTAGAGTACGAGCAGTACTTC. Encoded protein: CASSSALEYEQYF.